The 4 T cell receptor beta chains below were found in one sample sequenced in a study of blood T cell repertoires in COVID-19. TCRdb's table, derived via immunoSEQ multiplex PCR, lists solely in-frame clones and lacks some. This sample has 150,000 or so clones, with about 89% found just once. Sequencing was done on a sample of peripheral blood. These receptors all come from a man aged 50 or older with acute or convalescent COVID-19.

The CDR3 reads CASSSLHPGQNTGELFF. The CDR3 coding sequence is TGTGCCAGCAGCTCACTACACCCGGGACAGAACACCGGGGAGCTGTTTTTT. The rearrangement uses TRBV6-2 or TRBV6-3 and TRBJ2-2, with D possibly TRBD1 on 6 matching bases. Germline CDR1 is MNHEY and CDR2 is SVGEGT. This CDR3 contains 17 residues. With 6 bases removed from V and 1 base from J, the gap between germline ends came to 18 bases.

The chain has TRBV9 and TRBJ2-2, with 7 bases fitting TRBD1. Germline V gene sequence: CDR1 SGDLS, CDR2 YYNGEE. The CDR3 has 16 amino acids. The V and J ends lost 3 bases and 4 bases, in that order; junction bases with no gene match: 9. The CDR3 sequence: CASSAPKTGLTGELFF. The DNA for the CDR3 is TGTGCCAGCAGCGCCCCTAAGACAGGGCTCACCGGGGAGCTGTTTTTT.

V usage is TRBV30 and J usage is TRBJ2-1; TRBD2 matches at 13 bases. Germline CDR1 and CDR2: GTSNPN and SVGIG (reference sequence). There are 18 residues in the CDR3. With 0 bases clipped from V and 0 bases from J, the junction kept 5 bases outside the gene matches. The CDR3 bases are TGTGCCTGGAGTGTACGACTAGCGGGGGGAAGCTCCTACAATGAGCAGTTCTTC. Translation gives CAWSVRLAGGSSYNEQFF.

In its sample, this clone was seen once. The chain uses TRBV12-3 or TRBV12-4 and TRBJ2-7, with D maybe TRBD1 (6 bases). The CDR3 has 13 residues. Deletions cut 2 bases from V and 1 base from J, with 6 bases between. This CDR3 reads CASSLRGSYEQYV. CDR3 in DNA: TGTGCCAGCAGTTTAAGGGGGTCCTACGAGCAGTACGTC.